Shown below are 16 T cell receptor beta chains from a single sample sequenced in a study of CD8 T cells in Susac syndrome. Reverse transcription used 0.5 to 1 ug RNA and random hexamers. TCRdb re-called the immunoSEQ multiplex PCR reads with MiXCR, one entry per CDR3 protein. The sample lists tens of thousands of distinct CDR3 sequences; approximately 96% were seen once. Sample: CD8+ T cells from PBMCs. The origin of the receptors is a human donor with Susac syndrome.

The CDR3 region is CSADHYDAPDTQYF. CDR3 DNA sequence: TGCAGTGCGGATCACTACGACGCCCCAGATACGCAGTATTTT. The chain uses TRBV20-1 and TRBJ2-3, with D uncertain. This CDR3 is 14 amino acids long. The V end lost 6 bases, the J end lost 4 bases, and 17 bases lay between the germline ends. Per germline, CDR1 DFQATT and CDR2 SNEGSKA (reference sequence).

CDR3 in amino acids: CASSLTGETHEKLFF. The DNA for the CDR3 is TGTGCCAGCAGTTTGACCGGAGAGACTCATGAAAAACTGTTTTTT. This chain connects TRBV5-4 to TRBJ1-4; D is uncertain. From germline, CDR1 is SGHNT and CDR2 YYREEE (reference sequence). CDR3 length: 15 amino acids. V shed 5 bases and J shed 6 bases, with 17 bases lying between them.

The chain is built from TRBV29-1 and TRBJ2-4, with 9 nucleotides matching TRBD1. J was trimmed by 1 base and V by 5 bases; bases with no gene match: 9. The V gene's germline CDR1 is SQVTM and CDR2 ANQGSEA. The CDR3 spans 16 residues. CDR3 residues: CSVRGAQGAAKNIQYF. The DNA for the CDR3 is TGCAGCGTTAGGGGGGCACAGGGGGCTGCCAAAAACATTCAGTACTTC. Full variable domain (rest looked up from reference TRBV29-1 and TRBJ2-4): SAVISQKPSRDICQRGTSLTIQCQVDSQVTMMFWYRQQPGQSLTLIATANQGSEATYESGFVIDKFPISRPNLTFSTLTVSNMSPEDSSIYLCSVRGAQGAAKNIQYFGAGTRLSVL.

This clonotype is termed medium-sized (0.01 to 0.1%). The gene calls are TRBV13 and TRBJ2-7; D tentatively reads TRBD1 or TRBD2 (5 bases each). Germline CDR1 reads PRHDT; CDR2 reads FYEKMQ (reference sequence). There are 15 residues in the CDR3. V was cut by 4 bases and J by 5 bases, with 18 bases left in between. This chain's CDR3 is CASSWSMGRRDEQYV. The CDR3 DNA follows: TGTGCCAGCAGCTGGTCTATGGGACGACGGGACGAGCAGTACGTC.

The CDR3 bases are TGTGCCAGCAGCCAGGCCCTATTGGACAGGGAGGAATACAATGAGCAGTTCTTC. This encodes CASSQALLDREEYNEQFF. The chain combines TRBV3-1 with TRBJ2-1; 8 bases match TRBD1. There are 18 residues in the CDR3. V was clipped by 3 bases and J by 4 bases; unmatched bases: 14. Looked up from germline, CDR1 is LGHDT and CDR2 is YNNKEL (reference sequence).

The V call is TRBV7-9, the J call TRBJ1-5, with D unclear. Trimming stripped 1 base from V and 7 bases from J, with 8 bases between. The germline V gene has CDR1 SEHNR and CDR2 FQNEAQ (reference sequence). The CDR3 spans 13 residues. The CDR3 coding sequence is TGTGCCAGCAGCTTAGACACGGGACAGCCCCAGCATTTT. This encodes CASSLDTGQPQHF.

The V call is TRBV5-4, the J call TRBJ2-7; D possibly matches TRBD1 or TRBD2 (5 bases each). Germline V CDR1 and CDR2: SGHNT, YYREEE (reference sequence). V was shortened by 5 bases and J by 0 bases, with 12 bases between the two germline ends. This CDR3 is 14 amino acids long. The DNA for the CDR3 is TGTGCCAGCAGGAACTGGGGGAACTCCTACGAGCAGTACTTC. Protein sequence: CASRNWGNSYEQYF.

The DNA for the CDR3 is TGTGCCAGCAGCCCACCCGGAAACCCATACGAGCAGTACGTC. This gives the protein CASSPPGNPYEQYV. The chain recombines TRBV5-6 with TRBJ2-7; no clear D gene. The CDR3 covers 14 residues. Germline V gives CDR1 SGHDT, CDR2 YYEEEE. V was shortened by 4 bases and J by 4 bases, with 15 bases between the two germline ends.

V usage is TRBV20-1 and J usage is TRBJ1-4; D possibly corresponds to TRBD1 (5 bases). This CDR3 has 16 residues. Trimming left V 0 bases short and J 1 base short, with 12 bases between. Germline loops: CDR1 DFQATT, CDR2 SNEGSKA (reference sequence). DNA for the CDR3: TGCAGTGCTAGAGAGGCAGGGTGGAGAACTAATGAAAAACTGTTTTTT. Its translation: CSAREAGWRTNEKLFF.

The rearrangement uses TRBV9 and TRBJ2-4; D is unresolved. V lost 0 bases to trimming and J lost 1 base, with 8 bases between them. The CDR3 contains 15 residues. Germline V gives CDR1 SGDLS, CDR2 YYNGEE. The DNA of the CDR3 is TGTGCCAGCAGCGTAGGGGCTACGGCCAAAAACATTCAGTACTTC. Translation gives CASSVGATAKNIQYF.

The chain recombines TRBV4-2 with TRBJ2-1, with D possibly matching TRBD1 (5 bases). The V end was cut by 4 bases, the J end by 8 bases, with 12 bases between. The CDR3 runs to 13 residues. Germline loops: CDR1 LGHNA, CDR2 YNFKEQ. The CDR3: CASSRGVGHEQFF. CDR3 sequence (DNA): TGTGCCAGCAGCCGCGGTGTGGGGCATGAGCAGTTCTTC.

V is TRBV12-3 or TRBV12-4 and J is TRBJ1-2, with D unresolved. V was cut by 7 bases and J by 4 bases, with 19 bases left in between. This CDR3 spans 15 amino acids. In DNA form, the CDR3 reads TGTGCCAGCACCTCCGCCCAGCTTATGCTCTATGGCTACACCTTC. Protein sequence: CASTSAQLMLYGYTF.

The chain links TRBV4-3 to TRBJ2-5; 8 bases fit TRBD2. Trimming took 1 base from V and 2 from J; bases not matched to a gene: 9. The V gene's germline CDR1 is LGHNA and CDR2 YSLEER. The CDR3 sequence is 17 residues long. The CDR3 loop is CASSQGPGGLGQETQYF. CDR3 bases: TGCGCCAGCAGCCAAGGGCCGGGGGGGCTAGGTCAAGAGACCCAGTACTTC.

V gene TRBV3-1 combines with J gene TRBJ2-7; maybe TRBD2 (6 bases). Germline CDR1 reads LGHDT; CDR2 reads YNNKEL (reference sequence). Trimming pared 5 bases from V and 5 bases from J, leaving 16 bases between. This CDR3 region has 14 residues. CDR3 residues: CASSYRLGGDEQYF. In DNA, the CDR3 is TGTGCCAGCAGCTACCGACTAGGCGGTGACGAGCAGTACTTC.

This clonotype has just one count. This sequence joins TRBV20-1 and TRBJ2-6; 11 bases are a match to TRBD1. The CDR3 length is 18 residues. Germline V CDR1 and CDR2: DFQATT, SNEGSKA (reference sequence). V dropped 4 bases and J dropped 0; count of bases not matched to a gene: 8. The DNA of the CDR3 is TGCAGTGCTACGAGCGGGACAGGGGGAATCTCTGGGGCCAACGTCCTGACTTTC. It specifies CSATSGTGGISGANVLTF.

The rearrangement uses TRBV6-2 or TRBV6-3 and TRBJ1-1; 10 bases map to TRBD1. After removal of 5 bases from V and 1 base from J, the junction contained 4 bases not matched to a gene. Germline V gene data show CDR1 as MNHEY and CDR2 as SVGEGT. The length of the CDR3 is 15 residues. CDR3 amino acids: CASSRDRGPNTEAFF. The DNA for the CDR3 is TGTGCCAGCAGTCGGGACAGGGGTCCGAACACTGAAGCTTTCTTT.